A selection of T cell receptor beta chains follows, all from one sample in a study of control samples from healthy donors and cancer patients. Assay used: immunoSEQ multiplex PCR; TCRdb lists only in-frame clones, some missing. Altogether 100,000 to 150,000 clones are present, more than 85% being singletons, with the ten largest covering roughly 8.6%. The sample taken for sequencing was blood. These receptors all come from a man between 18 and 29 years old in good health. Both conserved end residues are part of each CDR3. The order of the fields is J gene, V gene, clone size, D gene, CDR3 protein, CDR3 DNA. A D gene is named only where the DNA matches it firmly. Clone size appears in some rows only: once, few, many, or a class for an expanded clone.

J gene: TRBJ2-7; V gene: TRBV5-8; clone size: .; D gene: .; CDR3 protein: CASSLAAGTYEQYF; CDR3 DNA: TGTGCCAGCAGCTTGGCCGCCGGGACCTACGAGCAGTACTTC
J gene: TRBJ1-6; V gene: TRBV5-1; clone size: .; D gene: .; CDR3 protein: CASSPSTQSSYNSPLHF; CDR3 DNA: TGCGCCAGCAGCCCATCGACACAGAGCTCCTATAATTCACCCCTCCACTTT
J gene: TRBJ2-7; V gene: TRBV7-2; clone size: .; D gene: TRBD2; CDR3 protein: CASSLATSGGSPVSYEQYF; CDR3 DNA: TGTGCCAGCAGCTTAGCAACTAGCGGGGGGTCGCCTGTGTCCTACGAGCAGTACTTC
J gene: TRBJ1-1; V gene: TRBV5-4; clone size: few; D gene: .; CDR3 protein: CASSLGGIENTEAFF; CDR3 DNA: TGTGCCAGCAGCTTGGGTGGTATTGAGAACACTGAAGCTTTCTTT
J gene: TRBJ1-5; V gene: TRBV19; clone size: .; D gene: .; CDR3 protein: CASSSRVAQPQHF; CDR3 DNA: TGTGCCAGTAGTTCCAGGGTGGCTCAGCCCCAGCATTTT
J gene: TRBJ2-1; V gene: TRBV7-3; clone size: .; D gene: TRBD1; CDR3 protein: CASSTPGQGNNEQFF; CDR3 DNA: TGTGCCAGCAGCACTCCGGGACAGGGGAACAATGAGCAGTTCTTC
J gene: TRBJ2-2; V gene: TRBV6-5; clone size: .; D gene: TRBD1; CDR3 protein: CASSYGRGQGSGELFF; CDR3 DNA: TGTGCCAGCAGTTACGGGAGGGGACAGGGGTCCGGGGAGCTGTTTTTT
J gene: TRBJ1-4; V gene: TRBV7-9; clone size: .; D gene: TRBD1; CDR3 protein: CASSVRGQGARSNEKLFF; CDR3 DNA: TGTGCCAGCAGCGTACGGGGACAGGGGGCGAGGTCTAATGAAAAACTGTTTTTT
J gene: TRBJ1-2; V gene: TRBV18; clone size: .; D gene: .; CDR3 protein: CASSPLTKGKVYGYTF; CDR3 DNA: TGTGCCAGCTCACCATTAACAAAGGGGAAGGTTTATGGCTACACCTTC
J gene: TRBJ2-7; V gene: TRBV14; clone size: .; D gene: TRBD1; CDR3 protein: CASSQDSGQGESYEQYF; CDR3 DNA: TGTGCCAGCAGCCAAGATAGTGGTCAGGGGGAATCGTACGAGCAGTACTTC
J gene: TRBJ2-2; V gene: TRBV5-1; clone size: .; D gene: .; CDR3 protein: CASSYWGDTNTGELFF; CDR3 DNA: TGCGCCAGCAGCTATTGGGGGGACACGAACACCGGGGAGCTGTTTTTT
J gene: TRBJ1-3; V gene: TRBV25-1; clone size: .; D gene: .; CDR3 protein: CASGKQSPGNTIYF; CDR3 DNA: TGTGCCAGTGGAAAGCAGAGCCCTGGAAACACCATATATTTT
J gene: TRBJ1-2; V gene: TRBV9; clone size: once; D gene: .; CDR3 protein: CASSPASSYGYTF; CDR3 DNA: TGTGCCAGCAGCCCCGCCAGCTCCTATGGCTACACCTTC
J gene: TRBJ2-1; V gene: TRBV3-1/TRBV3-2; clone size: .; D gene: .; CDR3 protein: CASSQGPMEEQFF; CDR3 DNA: TGTGCCAGCAGCCAGGGTCCTATGGAGGAGCAGTTCTTC
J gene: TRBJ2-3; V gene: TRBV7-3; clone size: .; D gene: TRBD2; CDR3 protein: CASSPGLAGGTTQYF; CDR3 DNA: TGTGCCAGCAGCCCAGGACTAGCGGGGGGTACGACGCAGTATTTT
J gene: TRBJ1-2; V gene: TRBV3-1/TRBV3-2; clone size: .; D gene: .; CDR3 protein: CASSQITGGDGYTF; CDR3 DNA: TGTGCCAGCAGCCAAATCACGGGGGGCGATGGCTACACCTTC
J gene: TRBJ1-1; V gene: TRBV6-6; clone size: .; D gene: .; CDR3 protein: CASGGQLNTEAFF; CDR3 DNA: TGTGCCAGCGGTGGACAGCTGAACACTGAAGCCTTCTTT
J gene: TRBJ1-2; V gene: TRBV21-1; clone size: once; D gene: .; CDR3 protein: CASSSNRASLGGYTF; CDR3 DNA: TGTGCCAGCAGCTCCAACAGGGCGAGTCTTGGAGGCTACACCTTC
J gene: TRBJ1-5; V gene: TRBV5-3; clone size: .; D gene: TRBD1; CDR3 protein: CARSGTGFVEPQHF; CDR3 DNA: TGTGCCAGAAGCGGGACAGGGTTCGTGGAGCCCCAGCATTTT
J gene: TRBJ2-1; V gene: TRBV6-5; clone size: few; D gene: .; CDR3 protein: CASEPGLDSNEQFF; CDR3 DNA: TGTGCCAGCGAGCCAGGGCTAGATTCCAATGAGCAGTTCTTC
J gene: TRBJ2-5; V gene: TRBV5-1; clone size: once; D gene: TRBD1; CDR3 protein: CASSPDRAQETQYF; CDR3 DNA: TGCGCCAGCAGCCCTGACAGGGCCCAAGAGACCCAGTACTTC
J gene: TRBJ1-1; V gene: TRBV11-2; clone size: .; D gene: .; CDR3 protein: CASSVFQGDTEAFF; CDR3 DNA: TGTGCCAGCAGCGTATTTCAGGGAGATACTGAAGCTTTCTTT
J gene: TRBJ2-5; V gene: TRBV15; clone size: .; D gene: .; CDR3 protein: CATSRDIETQYF; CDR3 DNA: TGTGCCACCAGCAGAGATATAGAGACCCAGTACTTC
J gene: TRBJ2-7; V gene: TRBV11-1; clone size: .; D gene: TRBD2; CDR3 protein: CASSTTSGGTYEQYF; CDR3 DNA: TGTGCCAGCAGCACGACTAGCGGGGGAACCTACGAGCAGTACTTC
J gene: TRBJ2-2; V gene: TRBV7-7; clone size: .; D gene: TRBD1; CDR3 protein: CASSLQGASGTGELFF; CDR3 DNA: TGTGCCAGCTCCTTACAGGGGGCATCGGGAACCGGGGAGCTGTTTTTT
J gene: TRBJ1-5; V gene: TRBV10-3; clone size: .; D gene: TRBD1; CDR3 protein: CAISGGQGGSQPQHF; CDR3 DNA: TGTGCCATCAGCGGCGGACAGGGGGGAAGTCAGCCCCAGCATTTT
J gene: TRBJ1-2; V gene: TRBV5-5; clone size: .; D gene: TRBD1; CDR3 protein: CASSGGTVINYGYTF; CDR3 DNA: TGTGCCAGCAGCGGGGGGACAGTAATAAACTATGGCTACACCTTC
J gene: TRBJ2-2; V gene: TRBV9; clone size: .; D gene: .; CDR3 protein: CASSVAPVGGELFF; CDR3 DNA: TGTGCCAGCAGCGTAGCCCCAGTCGGGGGGGAGCTGTTTTTT
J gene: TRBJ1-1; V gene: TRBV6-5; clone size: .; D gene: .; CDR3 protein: CASSPRVDTEAFF; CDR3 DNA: TGTGCCAGCAGCCCCAGGGTGGACACTGAAGCTTTCTTT
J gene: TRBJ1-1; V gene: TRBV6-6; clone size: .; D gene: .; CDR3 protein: CASGQVNTEAFF; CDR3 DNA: TGTGCCAGCGGGCAGGTGAACACTGAAGCTTTCTTT
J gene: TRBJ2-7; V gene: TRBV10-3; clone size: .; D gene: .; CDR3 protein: CAISVGSFYEQYF; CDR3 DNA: TGTGCCATCAGTGTGGGCAGTTTCTACGAGCAGTACTTC
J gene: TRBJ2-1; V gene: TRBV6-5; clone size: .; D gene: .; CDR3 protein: CASRLSDYNEQFF; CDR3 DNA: TGTGCCAGCAGACTTTCGGACTACAATGAGCAGTTCTTC
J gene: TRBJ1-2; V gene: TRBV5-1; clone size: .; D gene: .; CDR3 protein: CASSLGDGVNYGYTF; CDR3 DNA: TGCGCCAGCAGCTTGGGGGACGGAGTTAACTATGGCTACACCTTC
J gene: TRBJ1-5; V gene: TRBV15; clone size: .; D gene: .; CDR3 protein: CATSRVWGLSNQPQHF; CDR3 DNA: TGTGCCACCAGCAGAGTCTGGGGTCTTAGCAATCAGCCCCAGCATTTT
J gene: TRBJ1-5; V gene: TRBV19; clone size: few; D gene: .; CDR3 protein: CASSIGASGQPQHF; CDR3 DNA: TGTGCCAGTAGTATAGGGGCCTCCGGCCAGCCCCAGCATTTT
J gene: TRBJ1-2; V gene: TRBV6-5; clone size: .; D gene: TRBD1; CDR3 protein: CASTDAGTGDYGYTF; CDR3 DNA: TGTGCCAGCACCGACGCGGGGACAGGCGACTATGGCTACACCTTC
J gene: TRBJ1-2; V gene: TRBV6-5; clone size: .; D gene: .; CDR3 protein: CASKGAGLNRGGYTF; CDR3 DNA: TGTGCCAGCAAAGGGGCCGGACTCAACCGGGGAGGCTACACCTTC
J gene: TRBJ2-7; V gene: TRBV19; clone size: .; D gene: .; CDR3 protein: CASSRTAGAYEQYF; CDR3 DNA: TGTGCCAGTAGTAGGACGGCGGGGGCATACGAGCAGTACTTC
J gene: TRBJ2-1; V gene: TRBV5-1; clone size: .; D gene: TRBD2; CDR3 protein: CASSLGLAGARGDEQFF; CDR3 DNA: TGCGCCAGCAGCTTGGGGCTAGCGGGGGCCCGGGGTGATGAGCAGTTCTTC
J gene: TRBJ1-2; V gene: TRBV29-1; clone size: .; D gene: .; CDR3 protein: CSVEDRSGTEGYGYTF; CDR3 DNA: TGCAGCGTTGAAGATCGCTCCGGGACGGAGGGCTATGGCTACACCTTC
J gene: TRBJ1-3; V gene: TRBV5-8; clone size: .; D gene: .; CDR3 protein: CASSLVKVSSGNTIYF; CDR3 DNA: TGTGCCAGCAGCTTGGTGAAGGTCAGCTCTGGAAACACCATATATTTT
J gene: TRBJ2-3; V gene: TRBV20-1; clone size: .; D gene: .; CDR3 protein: CSARASDTQYF; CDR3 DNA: TGCAGTGCTAGAGCCTCGGATACGCAGTATTTT
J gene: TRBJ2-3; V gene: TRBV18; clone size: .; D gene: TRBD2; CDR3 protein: CASSPQNAGTSGGSLDTQYF; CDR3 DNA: TGTGCCAGCTCACCACAAAACGCCGGGACTAGCGGGGGGAGCTTAGATACGCAGTATTTT
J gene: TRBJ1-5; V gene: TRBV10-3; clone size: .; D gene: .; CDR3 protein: CAISGGSNQPQHF; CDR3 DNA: TGTGCCATCAGTGGGGGTAGCAATCAGCCCCAGCATTTT
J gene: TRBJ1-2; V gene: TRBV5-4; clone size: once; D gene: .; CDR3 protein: CASSLALEGNYGYTF; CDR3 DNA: TGTGCCAGCAGCTTGGCCTTGGAGGGGAACTATGGCTACACCTTC
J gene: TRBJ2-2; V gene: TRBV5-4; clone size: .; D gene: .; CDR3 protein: CASSLGGGNTGELFF; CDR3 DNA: TGTGCCAGCAGCTTGGGAGGGGGAAACACCGGGGAGCTGTTTTTT
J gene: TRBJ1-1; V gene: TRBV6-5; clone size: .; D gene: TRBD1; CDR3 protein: CASSKTGGRVAEAFF; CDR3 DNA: TGTGCCAGCAGTAAGACAGGGGGAAGGGTCGCTGAAGCTTTCTTT
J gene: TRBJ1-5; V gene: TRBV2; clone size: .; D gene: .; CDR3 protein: CASRVGQGNWNQPQHF; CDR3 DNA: TGTGCCAGCCGAGTTGGGCAGGGGAATTGGAATCAGCCCCAGCATTTT
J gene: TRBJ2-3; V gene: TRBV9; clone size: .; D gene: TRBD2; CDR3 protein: CASSPFGGRTGITDTQYF; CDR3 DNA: TGTGCCAGCAGCCCCTTCGGGGGGAGAACTGGGATCACAGATACGCAGTATTTT
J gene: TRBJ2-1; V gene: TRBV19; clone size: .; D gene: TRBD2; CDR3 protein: CASSILLTSGVKQFF; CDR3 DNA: TGTGCCAGTAGTATTTTACTTACTAGCGGGGTAAAGCAGTTCTTC
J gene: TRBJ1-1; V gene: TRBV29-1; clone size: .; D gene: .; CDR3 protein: CSASGADTEAFF; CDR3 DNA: TGCAGCGCGTCGGGCGCCGACACTGAAGCTTTCTTT
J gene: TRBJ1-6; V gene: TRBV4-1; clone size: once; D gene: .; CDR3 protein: CASSHGSTRAYNSPLHF; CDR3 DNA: TGCGCCAGCAGCCACGGGTCAACCAGAGCCTATAATTCACCCCTCCACTTT
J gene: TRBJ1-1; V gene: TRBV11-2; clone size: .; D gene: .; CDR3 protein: CASSPGPRAAFF; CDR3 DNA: TGTGCCAGCAGCCCGGGACCCCGGGCAGCTTTCTTT
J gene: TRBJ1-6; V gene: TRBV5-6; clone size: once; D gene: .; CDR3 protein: CASSQLKQGLDSPLHF; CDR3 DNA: TGTGCCAGCAGCCAACTAAAACAGGGTCTAGATTCACCCCTCCACTTT
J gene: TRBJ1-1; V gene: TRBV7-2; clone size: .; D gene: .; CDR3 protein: CASSLRQWGTEAFF; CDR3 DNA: TGTGCCAGCAGCTTAAGGCAGTGGGGCACTGAAGCTTTCTTT